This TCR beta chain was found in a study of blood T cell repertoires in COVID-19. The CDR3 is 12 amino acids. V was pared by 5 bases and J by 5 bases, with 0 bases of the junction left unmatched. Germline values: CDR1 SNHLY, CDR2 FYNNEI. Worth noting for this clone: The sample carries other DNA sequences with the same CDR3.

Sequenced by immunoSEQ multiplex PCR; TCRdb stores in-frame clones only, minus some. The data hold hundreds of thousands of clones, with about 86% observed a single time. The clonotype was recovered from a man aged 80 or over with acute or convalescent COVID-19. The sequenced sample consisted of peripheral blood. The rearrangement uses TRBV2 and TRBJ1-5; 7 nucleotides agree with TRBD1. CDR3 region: CASSTGDQPQHF. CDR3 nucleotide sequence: TGTGCCAGCAGTACAGGGGATCAGCCCCAGCATTTT.